These 21 T cell receptor beta chains were all obtained from the same sample, sequenced in a study of T cell repertoires in cytomegalovirus infection. TCRdb recomputed calls from the reads with MiXCR, one row per CDR3 protein. Of hundreds of thousands of distinct CDR3 sequences in the sample, approximately 24% were seen once. The sequenced sample consisted of CD8+ T cells from PBMCs. These receptors were collected from a human donor in good health (CMV status not recorded). Some clones in this sample may be carry-over from other donors' samples.

This clonotype showed up just once. A much more abundant neighbour one base away suggests this may be a read error. This chain uses TRBV7-6 with TRBJ2-1; D unclear. Deletions cut 3 bases from V and 4 bases from J, with 10 bases between. Germline V gives CDR1 SGHVS, CDR2 FNYEAQ. The CDR3 consists of 14 residues. The CDR3 reads CASSFPTAYNEQFF. DNA for the CDR3: TGTGCCAGCAGCTTCCCGACCGCTTACAATGAGCAGTTCTTC.

This clonotype occurred many times. This sequence joins TRBV6-5 and TRBJ1-2, with D possibly matching TRBD1 (6 bases). CDR1 is MNHEY and CDR2 is SVGAGI in the germline V gene. V was cut by 3 bases and J by 5 bases, with 10 bases left in between. The CDR3 is 13 residues long. The CDR3 is CASSYGTTYGYTF. CDR3 nucleotides: TGTGCCAGCAGTTATGGGACAACTTATGGCTACACCTTC.

This clonotype has at least ten counts. V gene TRBV7-9 combines with J gene TRBJ2-5; 9 bases agree with TRBD2. The CDR3 spans 14 residues. V lost 3 bases and J lost 3; bases outside the gene matches: 2. Germline CDR1 and CDR2: SEHNR and FQNEAQ (reference sequence). The CDR3: CASSFSSGEETQYF. Here the CDR3 DNA reads TGTGCCAGCAGCTTCTCTAGCGGGGAAGAGACCCAGTACTTC. The whole variable domain, remainder taken from reference TRBV7-9 and TRBJ2-5, is DTGVSQNPRHKITKRGQNVTFRCDPISEHNRLYWYRQTLGQGPEFLTYFQNEAQLEKSRLLSDRFSAERPKGSFSTLEIQRTEQGDSAMYLCASSFSSGEETQYFGPGTRLLVL.

This clonotype has just a few counts. The chain is built from TRBV28 and TRBJ2-3; D is ambiguous. Germline CDR1 is MDHEN and CDR2 is SYDVKM. CDR3 length: 13 residues. V lost 5 bases and J 4 bases, leaving 10 bases between the germline ends. CDR3 in DNA: TGTGCCAGCAGTCCGGGCTCGGCAGATACGCAGTATTTT. Translating gives CASSPGSADTQYF.

This clonotype has ten or more counts. The rearrangement links TRBV20-1 to TRBJ1-1, with TRBD1 matching 9 bases. Germline V gene data show CDR1 as DFQATT and CDR2 as SNEGSKA (reference sequence). V was clipped by 1 base and J by 3 bases; unmatched bases: 0. CDR3 size: 13 residues. The CDR3 sequence is CSARGTGDTEAFF. The DNA of the CDR3 is TGCAGTGCTAGAGGGACAGGGGACACTGAAGCTTTCTTT.

This clonotype came up many times. The chain joins TRBV7-2 to TRBJ2-1; no clear D gene. Germline V CDR1 and CDR2: SGHTA, FQGNSA. Trimming cost V 1 base and J 0 bases, with 13 bases left between them. The CDR3 has 17 residues. CDR3 DNA sequence: TGTGCCAGCAGCTTAGACGTGCCGGAGAGCTCCTACAATGAGCAGTTCTTC. Protein sequence: CASSLDVPESSYNEQFF.

V usage is TRBV7-9 and J usage is TRBJ1-1; a possible D gene is TRBD1 (6 bases). The V and J ends lost 8 bases and 1 base respectively, with 14 bases between them. Germline V gene data show CDR1 as SEHNR and CDR2 as FQNEAQ (reference sequence). The CDR3 has 14 residues. CDR3 protein: CASRDRIRNTEAFF. The CDR3, as DNA: TGTGCCAGCCGCGACAGGATACGGAACACTGAAGCTTTCTTT.

This clonotype was counted many times. This chain connects TRBV7-3 to TRBJ2-1; D is possibly TRBD2 (5 bases). This CDR3 spans 14 amino acids. V lost 5 bases and J 2 bases, leaving 10 bases between the germline ends. Germline V lookup: CDR1 SGHTA, CDR2 FQGTGA. CDR3 nucleotide sequence: TGTGCCAGCAGCCAGGACGGGGCCTACAATGAGCAGTTCTTC. The encoded protein is CASSQDGAYNEQFF.

In this sample, this clonotype turned up many times. The chain uses TRBV7-8 and TRBJ1-1, with 7 bases that match TRBD1. After removal of 6 bases from V and 1 base from J, the junction contained 5 bases not matched to a gene. The CDR3 runs 14 residues. Germline V gives CDR1 SGHVS, CDR2 FQNEAQ. The CDR3 nucleotides are TGTGCCAGCAGGCCCCGGGACAGGAACACTGAAGCTTTCTTT. This encodes CASRPRDRNTEAFF.

This clonotype was recorded a few times. The chain uses TRBV27 and TRBJ1-1, with no clear D. The CDR3 length is 14 residues. The germline CDR1 and CDR2 sequences are MNHEY and SMNVEV (reference sequence). Trimming took 0 bases from V and 8 from J, leaving 13 bases between them. The CDR3 is CASSLSPGRGEAFF. CDR3 nucleotide sequence: TGTGCCAGCAGTTTATCGCCGGGCCGAGGGGAAGCTTTCTTT.

A few counts support this clonotype. The CDR3 bases are TGTGCCAGCTCGACGAAGGAGAGCAATCAGCCCCAGCATTTT. It specifies CASSTKESNQPQHF. The chain uses TRBV18 and TRBJ1-5; D not resolved. The germline V and J ends were trimmed by 6 bases and 1 base, with 10 bases remaining between them. The CDR3 extends over 14 amino acids. CDR1 and CDR2 from the germline V gene are KGHSH and LQKENI. Based on the CDR3 plus reference TRBV18 and TRBJ1-5, the full variable domain is NAGVMQNPRHLVRRRGQEARLRCSPMKGHSHVYWYRQLPEEGLKFMVYLQKENIIDESGMPKERFSAEFPKEGPSILRIQQVVRGDSAAYFCASSTKESNQPQHFGDGTRLSIL.

As regards this clonotype: This clone may be a read error of a much larger clone one base away. The chain carries TRBV28 and TRBJ2-7; D is perhaps TRBD1 (6 bases). CDR1 is MDHEN and CDR2 is SYDVKM in the germline V gene. This CDR3 contains 14 residues. This CDR3 reads CTSSLTDRPWEQYV. CDR3 nucleotides: TGTACCAGCAGTCTAACGGACAGACCCTGGGAGCAGTACGTC.

The sample holds a few counts of this clonotype. The CDR3 here is CASSPLGGEQYV. As DNA, the CDR3 is TGTGCCAGCAGCCCACTCGGGGGTGAGCAGTACGTC. The rearrangement links TRBV6-6 to TRBJ2-7; D is perhaps TRBD2 (6 bases). Germline CDR1 reads MNHNY; CDR2 reads SVGAGI (reference sequence). Trimming removed 6 bases at V and 7 bases at J, with 13 bases between. This CDR3 spans 12 amino acids.

This clonotype has only a few counts. V gene TRBV29-1 combines with J gene TRBJ1-6, with a possible D match to TRBD1 (5 bases). CDR3 length: 14 amino acids. The ends were cut back, 5 bases at V and 4 bases at J, with 12 bases in the middle. Germline CDR1 is SQVTM and CDR2 is ANQGSEA. The CDR3 DNA reads TGCAGCGTTCGCCTTGGGGGATATAATTCACCCCTCCACTTT. Its translation: CSVRLGGYNSPLHF.

In this sample, this clonotype turned up many times. The chain is built from TRBV7-9 and TRBJ2-2, with D possibly matching TRBD1 (6 bases). The ends were cut back, 0 bases at V and 0 bases at J, with 14 bases in the middle. In germline, CDR1 is SEHNR, CDR2 FQNEAQ (reference sequence). The CDR3 contains 18 residues. The CDR3 sequence: CASSLAVWDTSNTGELFF. CDR3 nucleotides: TGTGCCAGCAGCTTAGCGGTATGGGACACCTCGAACACCGGGGAGCTGTTTTTT.

This clonotype was detected a few times. The chain is built from TRBV20-1 and TRBJ2-1, with 10 nucleotides matching TRBD2. Germline assignment: CDR1 DFQATT and CDR2 SNEGSKA (reference sequence). V lost 6 bases to trimming and J lost 5 bases; unmatched junction nucleotides: 7. The CDR3 extends over 14 amino acids. The CDR3 DNA reads as TGCAGTGCGACACTAGCGGGGAACCACAATGAGCAGTTCTTC. It specifies CSATLAGNHNEQFF.

The V gene is TRBV19, the J gene TRBJ2-7; possible D gene TRBD2, 5 bases. V was trimmed by 2 bases and J by 1 base, leaving 15 bases between them. CDR3 length: 16 amino acids. Germline lookup yields CDR1 LNHDA and CDR2 SQIVND (reference sequence). The CDR3 nucleotides are TGTGCCAGTAGTATATCATACAAGGACTGGTCCTACGAGCAGTACTTC. This gives the protein CASSISYKDWSYEQYF.

V usage is TRBV28 and J usage is TRBJ1-2; D gene uncertain. Germline V gene lookup returns CDR1 MDHEN and CDR2 SYDVKM. CDR3 length: 8 residues. The V end was cut by 6 bases, the J end by 10 bases, with 3 bases between. The CDR3 DNA is TGTGCCAGCAGGCACTACACCTTC. This translates into CASRHYTF.

This clonotype was counted once. This may be a read error: a much more frequent sequence differs by one nucleotide. V is TRBV7-9 and J is TRBJ1-3; D perhaps matches TRBD1 (5 bases). The length of the CDR3 is 15 residues. Trimming left V 7 bases short and J 3 bases short, with 16 bases between. The germline V gene encodes CDR1 SEHNR and CDR2 FQNEAQ (reference sequence). The CDR3 protein is CASNFLGADGNTIYF. CDR3 nucleotide sequence: TGTGCCAGCAACTTTCTCGGGGCAGATGGAAACACCATATATTTT.

This clonotype showed up many times. The gene calls are TRBV7-2 and TRBJ2-7; 8 bases line up with TRBD1. J lost 6 bases, V lost 5 bases, and 6 bases had no gene match. Germline assignment: CDR1 SGHTA and CDR2 FQGNSA. This CDR3 comprises 13 residues. The CDR3 reads CASSQYRGSEQYV. The CDR3 nucleotides are TGTGCCAGCAGCCAATACAGGGGGAGCGAGCAGTACGTC.

This clonotype was detected only a few times. V gene TRBV6-2 or TRBV6-3 combines with J gene TRBJ2-7, with a weak D call TRBD1 (6 bases). The CDR3 runs 13 residues. V gave up 7 bases and J gave up 0 bases, with 10 bases separating them. CDR1 is MNHEY, CDR2 SVGEGT, per germline. The CDR3 protein is CASMGDNSYEQYV. DNA for the CDR3: TGTGCCAGCATGGGGGACAACTCCTACGAGCAGTACGTC.